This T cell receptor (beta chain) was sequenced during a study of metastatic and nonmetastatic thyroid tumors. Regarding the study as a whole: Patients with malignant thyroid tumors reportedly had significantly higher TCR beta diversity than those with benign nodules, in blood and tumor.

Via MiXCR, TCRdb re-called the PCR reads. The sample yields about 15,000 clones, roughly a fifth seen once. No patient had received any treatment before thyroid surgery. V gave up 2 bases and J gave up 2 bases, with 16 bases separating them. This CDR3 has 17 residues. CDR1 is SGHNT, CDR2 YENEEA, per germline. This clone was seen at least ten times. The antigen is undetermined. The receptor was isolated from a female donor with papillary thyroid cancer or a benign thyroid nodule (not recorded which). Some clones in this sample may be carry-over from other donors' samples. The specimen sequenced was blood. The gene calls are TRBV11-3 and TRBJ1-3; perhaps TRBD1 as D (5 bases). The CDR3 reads CASSLSPAGTPGNTIYF. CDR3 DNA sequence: TGTGCCAGCAGCTTATCCCCCGCAGGGACCCCTGGAAACACCATATATTTT.